The present T cell receptor (beta chain) was sequenced within a study of tumor-infiltrating lymphocytes in oesophageal squamous cell carcinoma (dated by TCRdb to the mid-2010s). V is clipped by 2 bases and J by 7 bases, and the sequence between their germline boundaries is 9 bases long. Taken from the germline V gene (reference sequence), the CDR1 and CDR2 loops are MNHNY and SVGAGI. The CDR3 contains 13 residues, cysteine and phenylalanine counted. Left in the record is the CDR3 DNA by itself, 39 bases read in frame from the first base. Library preparation employed PCR. The instrument was an Illumina HiSeq 2000. TCRdb trimmed the raw reads at Q25, called clones with MiXCR and kept productive beta chains. One record per CDR3 amino acid sequence lists the most common genes and DNA. The sample yields under 8,500 distinct CDR3 sequences; less than 20% were counted once. The top ten clonotypes cover about 13% of the sample.

This clonotype was observed many times. The specificity of this receptor is unknown. Base qualities are not at hand, and no much larger clone is one base apart. Sequencing was performed on blood. The rearrangement joined TRBV6-6 to TRBJ1-5; the D gene identity is not certain. The sequence was collected from a male donor with esophageal squamous cell carcinoma. The DNA sequence follows: TGTGCCAGCAGTTACGTCGGGTCCCAGCCCCAGCATTTT. It specifies CASSYVGSQPQHF.